The rows below give T cell receptor beta chains drawn from one sample of a study of T cells in Graves' hyperthyroidism and ophthalmopathy. TCRdb processed the multiplex PCR reads anew with MiXCR; each CDR3 protein has one entry. The data contain 750,000 to 900,000 distinct CDR3 sequences, around 38% of them seen just once; the ten biggest clones take up around 9.3%. Sequences were obtained from blood. These receptors all stem from a man younger than 30 with Graves' hyperthyroidism. Both conserved end residues are part of each CDR3. D genes are given only for firm matches. Part of the rows lack a size; the others show once, few, many or a class for expanded clones.

-	-	TRBV5-6	TRBJ1-1	CASGLQENGAFF	TGTGCCAGCGGCTTGCAGGAGAACGGAGCTTTCTTT
-	few	TRBV7-8	TRBJ1-2	CASSSEAGNYGYTF	TGTGCCAGCAGCTCTGAGGCAGGGAACTATGGCTACACCTTC
-	few	TRBV20-1	TRBJ2-7	CSATGRSWYEQYF	TGCAGTGCTACAGGGAGGTCGTGGTACGAGCAGTACTTC
TRBD2	few	TRBV7-2	TRBJ2-2	CASSPSGDHTGELFF	TGTGCCAGCAGCCCTAGCGGGGACCACACCGGGGAGCTGTTTTTT
-	-	TRBV5-1	TRBJ2-6	CASSLVQTNSGANVLTF	TGCGCCAGCAGCTTGGTACAGACGAACTCTGGGGCCAACGTCCTGACTTTC
TRBD1	-	TRBV7-9	TRBJ2-7	CASSMDRGEQYF	TGTGCCAGCAGTATGGACAGGGGCGAGCAGTACTTC
TRBD1	-	TRBV2	TRBJ1-1	CASSLQGVWNTEAFF	TGTGCCAGCAGTCTGCAGGGGGTTTGGAACACTGAAGCTTTCTTT
-	-	TRBV19	TRBJ2-5	CASSPDQTEETQYF	TGTGCCAGCTCACCGGACCAGACGGAAGAGACCCAGTACTTC
-	many	TRBV29-1	TRBJ2-5	CSVRGTFQETQYF	TGCAGCGTGAGGGGGACTTTCCAAGAGACCCAGTACTTC
-	-	TRBV29-1	TRBJ1-6	CSVGGQRNSPLHF	TGCAGCGTCGGAGGACAGAGGAATTCACCCCTCCACTTT
TRBD1	few	TRBV2	TRBJ1-4	CASGPGTGYNEKLFF	TGTGCCAGCGGGCCCGGGACAGGGTATAATGAAAAACTGTTTTTT
TRBD1	-	TRBV5-6	TRBJ1-5	CASSHGRGQEPQHF	TGTGCCAGCAGCCATGGCCGTGGACAGGAACCTCAGCATTTT
-	many	TRBV29-1	TRBJ2-5	CSVAGLGETQYF	TGCAGCGTTGCAGGGCTGGGGGAGACCCAGTACTTC
-	many	TRBV10-2	TRBJ1-1	CASAAGTEAFF	TGCGCCAGCGCGGCCGGGACTGAAGCTTTCTTT
TRBD1	-	TRBV20-1	TRBJ2-2	CSASRDSLTGELFF	TGCAGTGCTTCCCGGGACAGCCTCACCGGGGAGCTGTTTTTT
TRBD1	many	TRBV2	TRBJ1-1	CASDRQGSNTEAFF	TGTGCCAGTGACCGACAGGGGTCGAACACTGAAGCTTTCTTT
TRBD1	-	TRBV7-3	TRBJ1-4	CASSPRTGVGEKLFF	TGTGCCAGCAGCCCCCGGACAGGGGTCGGGGAAAAACTGTTTTTT
TRBD2	many	TRBV10-2	TRBJ2-5	CASSMTAGETQYF	TGCGCCAGCAGTATGACAGCGGGGGAGACCCAGTACTTC
-	many	TRBV7-2	TRBJ2-7	CASSFESSYEQYF	TGTGCCAGCAGCTTTGAGAGCTCCTACGAGCAGTACTTC
TRBD1	few	TRBV5-1	TRBJ2-7	CASSLGQGQKEQYF	TGCGCCAGCAGCTTGGGACAGGGGCAAAAAGAGCAGTACTTC
TRBD1	-	TRBV4-1	TRBJ2-5	CASSPWDSIQETQYF	TGCGCCAGCAGCCCGTGGGACAGCATCCAAGAGACCCAGTACTTC
-	once	TRBV7-8	TRBJ2-5	CASSLDSGQGEETQYF	TGTGCCAGCAGCTTAGATTCGGGACAAGGAGAAGAGACCCAGTACTTC
-	few	TRBV9	TRBJ2-7	CASSSYDRSEQYF	TGTGCCAGCAGCTCATACGACAGATCCGAGCAGTACTTC
-	few	TRBV20-1	TRBJ2-5	CSARDSTEPQETQYF	TGCAGTGCTAGAGATAGTACGGAGCCCCAAGAGACCCAGTACTTC
TRBD2	-	TRBV9	TRBJ2-5	CASTPGGKETQYF	TGTGCCAGCACCCCGGGGGGGAAAGAGACCCAGTACTTC
-	few	TRBV6-1	TRBJ1-5	CASSYGQNNQPQHF	TGTGCCAGCAGTTACGGACAGAACAATCAGCCCCAGCATTTT
-	-	TRBV20-1	TRBJ1-4	CSARVERSGGLFF	TGCAGTGCTAGAGTGGAACGATCGGGCGGACTGTTTTTT
TRBD1	few	TRBV19	TRBJ1-4	CASSTSGGDNEKLFF	TGTGCCAGTAGTACCTCAGGGGGCGATAATGAAAAACTGTTTTTT
-	-	TRBV10-3	TRBJ1-2	CAIKSDRYGYTF	TGTGCCATCAAGTCGGACCGCTATGGCTACACCTTC
-	-	TRBV10-3	TRBJ1-3	CAISGGATSTIYF	TGTGCCATCAGTGGAGGAGCGACTAGCACCATATATTTT
-	few	TRBV4-1	TRBJ1-2	CASSQTPSSYTF	TGCGCCAGCAGCCAAACCCCCTCCAGCTACACCTTC
-	few	TRBV5-6	TRBJ1-2	CASSLEGEDYGYTF	TGTGCCAGCAGCTTGGAAGGGGAGGACTATGGCTACACCTTC
TRBD1	-	TRBV12-3/TRBV12-4	TRBJ2-7	CASSRDRRHEQYF	TGTGCCAGCAGTCGGGACAGGCGCCACGAGCAGTACTTC
TRBD2	few	TRBV9	TRBJ2-5	CASSGEPLEREDWETQYF	TGTGCCAGCAGCGGAGAGCCATTGGAGCGGGAGGACTGGGAGACCCAGTACTTC
-	-	TRBV7-3	TRBJ2-2	CASSLTGPRDGELFF	TGTGCCAGCAGCTTAACGGGCCCAAGGGACGGGGAGCTGTTTTTT
-	few	TRBV9	TRBJ1-1	CASSPTDGLNTEAFF	TGTGCCAGCAGCCCCACGGACGGATTGAACACTGAAGCTTTCTTT
TRBD2	-	TRBV2	TRBJ2-7	CASSESLAGGLPNEQYF	TGTGCCAGCAGTGAATCCCTAGCGGGGGGGCTGCCCAACGAGCAGTACTTC
TRBD1	few	TRBV5-1	TRBJ2-7	CASSWTGSSPSYEQYF	TGCGCCAGCAGCTGGACAGGGTCTTCCCCATCCTACGAGCAGTACTTC
-	few	TRBV7-6	TRBJ2-7	CASSPRTEAPYEQYF	TGTGCCAGCAGCCCAAGGACAGAGGCCCCCTACGAGCAGTACTTC
-	few	TRBV2	TRBJ1-4	CASSAGLFF	TGTGCCAGCAGTGCTGGACTGTTTTTT
TRBD1	-	TRBV7-3	TRBJ2-2	CASSLKARGTGELFF	TGTGCCAGCAGCTTAAAGGCCAGGGGGACCGGGGAGCTGTTTTTT
TRBD1	many	TRBV7-6	TRBJ2-6	CASSLLDRASGANVLTF	TGTGCCAGCAGCTTATTGGACAGGGCGTCTGGGGCCAACGTCCTGACTTTC
-	-	TRBV6-1	TRBJ1-2	CASSSVGDRNYGYTF	TGTGCCAGCAGTAGTGTCGGAGACAGGAACTATGGCTACACCTTC
TRBD1	many	TRBV7-9	TRBJ2-5	CASRPTGGRETQYF	TGTGCCAGCAGACCCACAGGGGGCAGGGAGACCCAGTACTTC
-	many	TRBV19	TRBJ1-5	CASNQGLHNQPQHF	TGTGCCAGTAATCAGGGTTTACACAATCAGCCCCAGCATTTT
TRBD2	-	TRBV10-3	TRBJ2-5	CASTPSRLAGAPETQYF	TGTGCCAGCACCCCCTCGAGACTAGCGGGGGCCCCGGAGACCCAGTACTTC
-	-	TRBV19	TRBJ2-2	CASSIVGTLTGELFF	TGTGCCAGTAGTATAGTTGGCACCCTCACCGGGGAGCTGTTTTTT
-	-	TRBV7-9	TRBJ2-3	CASSTWADTQYF	TGTGCCAGCAGCACTTGGGCAGATACGCAGTATTTT
-	-	TRBV12-3/TRBV12-4	TRBJ1-5	CASSMGPYSNQPQHF	TGTGCCAGCAGTATGGGACCGTATAGCAATCAGCCCCAGCATTTT
-	-	TRBV6-2/TRBV6-3	TRBJ1-1	CASGPGAFF	TGTGCCAGCGGCCCCGGGGCCTTCTTT
TRBD2	many	TRBV25-1	TRBJ2-5	CASSVASGGRGETQYF	TGTGCCAGCAGTGTTGCTAGCGGGGGTAGGGGGGAGACCCAGTACTTC
-	few	TRBV12-3/TRBV12-4	TRBJ1-2	CASTTGQNPWGYTF	TGTGCCAGCACCACAGGACAGAACCCCTGGGGCTACACCTTC
-	-	TRBV5-1	TRBJ1-1	CASSAPRGGNTEAFF	TGCGCCAGCAGCGCCCCCCGGGGTGGGAACACTGAAGCTTTCTTT
-	many	TRBV20-1	TRBJ2-7	CSARDLAEQYF	TGCAGTGCTAGAGATTTGGCTGAGCAGTACTTC
-	-	TRBV7-2	TRBJ2-7	CASSPPGGLEQYF	TGTGCCAGCAGCCCACCGGGGGGCCTCGAGCAGTACTTC